Below are 21 T cell receptor beta chains sequenced from a single sample in a study of human T cells and chemical hapten exposure. TCRdb processed the RACE reads anew with MiXCR; each CDR3 protein has one entry. The table lists roughly 64,000 distinct CDR3 sequences, about 10% of them singletons. Indicated time point: pre-sensitization, week 0. Treatment: therapeutic diphenylcyclopropenone sensitization with weekly scalp DPC. The sample in question was whole blood, obtained in connection with sensitization to the hapten diphenylcyclopropenone (DPC). The origin of the receptors is a woman aged 35 to 49 with alopecia areata. Some clones in this sample may be carry-over from other donors' samples.

This clonotype has ten or more counts. The V call is TRBV7-2, the J call TRBJ2-3; 9 nucleotides agree with TRBD1. CDR1 is SGHTA, CDR2 FQGNSA, per germline. The CDR3 is 17 amino acids. V was clipped by 5 bases and J by 1 base; unmatched bases: 10. This chain's CDR3 is CASSPGQGRFGTDTQYF. CDR3 DNA sequence: TGTGCCAGCAGCCCGGGACAGGGAAGATTTGGCACAGATACGCAGTATTTT.

This clonotype was seen ten or more times. J is TRBJ2-3 and V is TRBV14, with a weak D call TRBD2 (6 bases). The CDR3 sequence is 16 residues long. CDR1 and CDR2 (germline): SGHDN, FVKESK. V lost 4 bases, J lost 3 bases, and 17 bases lay in between. CDR3 residues: CASSPWKAGRTDTQYF. The CDR3 region has the DNA TGTGCCAGCAGCCCATGGAAGGCGGGGCGAACAGATACGCAGTATTTT.

The chain links TRBV18 to TRBJ1-1; no clear D gene. Germline V gene lookup returns CDR1 KGHSH and CDR2 LQKENI. Trimming cost V 3 bases and J 5 bases, with 10 bases left between them. The CDR3 runs to 13 residues. In DNA, the CDR3 is TGTGCCAGCTCACCGGGAAGGGATACTGAAGCTTTCTTT. It specifies CASSPGRDTEAFF.

The rearrangement joins TRBV7-2 to TRBJ2-5, with D possibly matching TRBD1 (5 bases). V was shortened by 2 bases and J by 2 bases, with 9 bases between the two germline ends. This CDR3 is 14 amino acids long. The germline CDR1 and CDR2 sequences are SGHTA and FQGNSA. CDR3 protein: CASSLQGLQETQYF. The CDR3, as DNA: TGTGCCAGCAGCTTACAGGGATTACAAGAGACCCAGTACTTC.

This clonotype was counted at least ten times. This rearrangement joins TRBV10-2 to TRBJ2-5, with 8 bases identical to TRBD2. The CDR3 loop spans 14 amino acids. CDR1 is WSHSY and CDR2 is SAAADI in the germline V gene. The V and J ends lost 7 bases and 3 bases, in that order; junction bases with no gene match: 7. CDR3 DNA: TGCGCCAGCAAAGGAGCGGGGGTAGAAGAGACCCAGTACTTC. Protein: CASKGAGVEETQYF.

This clonotype was found many times. The V call is TRBV12-3 or TRBV12-4, the J call TRBJ1-2; D gene unclear. The V and J ends lost 5 bases and 0 bases respectively, with 7 bases between them. The CDR3 is 13 amino acids. The CDR3 here is CASSREPNYGYTF. CDR3 sequence (DNA): TGTGCCAGCAGTCGGGAGCCTAACTATGGCTACACCTTC.

The chain employs TRBV20-1 and TRBJ2-5; TRBD2 aligns across 9 bases. V trimming: 0 bases; J trimming: 2 bases; junction bases outside the gene matches: 16. This CDR3 has 19 residues. Germline-derived CDR1 and CDR2 are DFQATT and SNEGSKA (reference sequence). DNA of the CDR3: TGCAGTGCTAGAGATGGGCTAGCGGGGAAGGGGGCCGGGCAAGAGACCCAGTACTTC. It codes for CSARDGLAGKGAGQETQYF.

This clonotype was seen repeatedly, ten times or more. This chain uses TRBV7-9 with TRBJ1-1, with 8 nucleotides matching TRBD1. Trimming removed 2 bases from V and 0 bases from J; junction bases left unmatched: 8. The CDR3 totals 17 residues. Germline loops: CDR1 SEHNR, CDR2 FQNEAQ (reference sequence). CDR3 DNA: TGTGCCAGCAGCTTATACAGGGGGGGCATAATGAACACTGAAGCTTTCTTT. This gives the protein CASSLYRGGIMNTEAFF.

In this sample, this clonotype turned up many times. The chain recombines TRBV12-3 or TRBV12-4 with TRBJ2-1, with TRBD2 matching 12 bases. The CDR3 runs 18 residues. V was pared by 1 base and J by 7 bases, with 11 bases of the junction left unmatched. The CDR3 DNA reads TGTGCCAGCAGTTTAGAAGGACTAGCGGGGTTCGGGAGGAATGAGCAGTTCTTC. This sequence encodes CASSLEGLAGFGRNEQFF.

This clonotype was seen ten or more times. The chain carries TRBV7-9 and TRBJ1-2, with D hard to call. The germline V gene has CDR1 SEHNR and CDR2 FQNEAQ (reference sequence). V shed 3 bases and J shed 2 bases, with 7 bases lying between them. The CDR3 is 13 residues long. CDR3 bases: TGTGCCAGCAGCTTGGGTCGCAACTATGGCTACACCTTC. Translation: CASSLGRNYGYTF.

The chain joins TRBV5-4 to TRBJ2-3; D not resolved. The germline V gene encodes CDR1 SGHNT and CDR2 YYREEE (reference sequence). V lost 0 bases, J lost 9 bases, and 17 bases lay in between. CDR3 length: 15 residues. The CDR3 nucleotides read TGTGCCAGCAGCTTGGCCCAAATGAGCCAGGAGACGCAGTATTTT. Translation gives CASSLAQMSQETQYF.

This clonotype turned up a few times. The J gene is TRBJ1-1, the V gene TRBV6-2 or TRBV6-3, with TRBD1 matching 8 bases. Germline V gene sequence: CDR1 MNHEY, CDR2 SVGEGT. CDR3 length: 14 amino acids. V lost 5 bases, J lost 1 base, and 3 bases stayed unmatched. The CDR3 region has the DNA TGTGCCAGCAGTCGGACAGGGCCGAACACTGAAGCTTTCTTT. This translates into CASSRTGPNTEAFF.

This clonotype has a handful of counts. The rearrangement links TRBV10-3 to TRBJ2-5; 12 bases map to TRBD2. From germline, CDR1 is ENHRY and CDR2 SYGVKD. V trimming: 2 bases; J trimming: 5 bases; junction bases outside the gene matches: 12. The length of the CDR3 is 18 residues. The CDR3 loop is CAISEPGPSGRARETQYF. CDR3 coding DNA: TGTGCCATCAGTGAGCCAGGGCCTAGCGGGAGGGCCAGGGAGACCCAGTACTTC.

The chain uses TRBV5-1 and TRBJ2-3, with TRBD1 matching over 7 bases. J lost 2 bases, V lost 1 base, and 1 base had no gene match. The CDR3 is 14 residues long. Germline V gives CDR1 SGHRS, CDR2 YFSETQ. The CDR3 is CASSLQGDTDTQYF. CDR3 DNA sequence: TGCGCCAGCAGCTTGCAGGGGGACACAGATACGCAGTATTTT.

This clonotype was seen only a few times. The chain uses TRBV10-2 and TRBJ1-4, with no clear D. CDR3 size: 15 residues. Germline V gene lookup returns CDR1 WSHSY and CDR2 SAAADI. Trimming took 1 base from V and 0 from J, leaving 6 bases between them. The CDR3 DNA reads TGCGCCAGCAGTGAGTTTGGGGCAACTAATGAAAAACTGTTTTTT. Translated: CASSEFGATNEKLFF.

This clonotype was counted between two and nine times. The chain is built from TRBV30 and TRBJ2-3; TRBD2 matches 7 bases. Germline-derived CDR1 and CDR2 are GTSNPN and SVGIG (reference sequence). The CDR3 length is 16 residues. The ends lost 0 bases at V and 3 bases at J; junction bases unmatched: 9. The CDR3 DNA reads as TGTGCCTGGAGTGTAGACCCAGCGGGGCTTACAGATACGCAGTATTTT. Protein: CAWSVDPAGLTDTQYF.

There are many counts of this clonotype. The V call is TRBV5-5, the J call TRBJ2-2, with a tentative D call TRBD1 (6 bases). Germline V gene lookup returns CDR1 SGHKS and CDR2 YYEKEE (reference sequence). The V and J ends lost 3 bases and 4 bases respectively, with 7 bases between them. This CDR3 region has 13 residues. Here the CDR3 reads CASSWDTTGELFF. The CDR3 bases are TGTGCCAGCAGCTGGGACACCACCGGGGAGCTGTTTTTT.

The chain carries TRBV7-9 and TRBJ2-7; the match to TRBD1 covers 7 bases. The V and J ends lost 10 bases and 1 base, in that order; junction bases with no gene match: 10. The CDR3 sequence is 14 residues long. The V gene's germline CDR1 is SEHNR and CDR2 FQNEAQ (reference sequence). The CDR3, as DNA: TGTGCCACCGAATTAGACAGGGAGTCCTACGAGCAGTACTTC. This sequence encodes CATELDRESYEQYF.

The genes are TRBV7-2 and TRBJ2-1, with a possible D match to TRBD1 (5 bases). Germline CDR1 SGHTA, CDR2 FQGNSA. CDR3 size: 13 residues. Trimming pared 0 bases from V and 7 bases from J, leaving 7 bases between. CDR3 coding DNA: TGTGCCAGCAGCTTAGCTGGGGCTAATGAGCAGTTCTTC. It is translated as CASSLAGANEQFF. Complete variable domain (other parts from reference TRBV7-2 and TRBJ2-1): GAGVSQSPSNKVTEKGKDVELRCDPISGHTALYWYRQSLGQGLEFLIYFQGNSAPDKSGLPSDRFSAERTGGSVSTLTIQRTQQEDSAVYLCASSLAGANEQFFGPGTRLTVL.

This clonotype showed up many times. J is TRBJ2-7 and V is TRBV28; D may match TRBD1 or TRBD2 (5 bases each). The CDR3 spans 13 residues. V was clipped by 8 bases and J by 6 bases, with 17 bases between them. The germline gives CDR1 MDHEN, CDR2 SYDVKM. DNA for the CDR3: TGTGCCAGCCAAGACGGGGCCACCGGCGAGCAGTACTTC. Translation: CASQDGATGEQYF.

The J gene is TRBJ1-5, the V gene TRBV5-1, with 7 bases lining up with TRBD1. In germline, CDR1 is SGHRS, CDR2 YFSETQ. This CDR3 is built from 15 residues. With V trimmed by 4 bases and J by 7 bases, 11 bases remained unmatched. For the CDR3, the DNA is TGCGCCAGCAGCGTTAAAGGAGGGGGCGGGCAGCCCCAGCATTTT. It is translated as CASSVKGGGGQPQHF.